These T cell receptor beta chains were read from a single sample in a study of T cells after yellow fever vaccination. TCRdb re-called the 5' RACE reads with MiXCR, one entry per CDR3 protein. The top ten clones hold 2.5% to 4% of a sample with about 340,000 distinct CDR3 sequences, around 12% of them seen once. The material sequenced was CD4+ T cells sorted from PBMCs, taken 15 days after the yellow fever booster vaccination. These receptor sequences come from a man between 18 and 35 years old who received the YFV17D yellow fever vaccine. CDR3s include the opening cysteine and the closing phenylalanine or tryptophan.

V gene | CDR3 protein
TRBV5-1 | CASSPGTSGELGELFF
TRBV7-9 | CASSLRPGSTEAFF
TRBV5-1 | CASSLGAGRGGSEQFF
TRBV7-3 | CASSRGEGEQYF
TRBV25-1 | CASSEVAVETQYF
TRBV6-6 | CASTLGLGDQPQHF
TRBV15 | CATSPRDRGTDTQYF
TRBV20-1 | CSAVPGGRNEQFF
TRBV7-9 | CASSPGEFGIQYF
TRBV7-3 | CASSRDRGSETQYF
TRBV5-1 | CASSPGGSAENIQYF
TRBV4-1 | CASSQGDRVYNEQFF
TRBV12-3/TRBV12-4 | CASSSNPPRGTDTQYF
TRBV4-3 | CASSPVGVAKNIQYF
TRBV5-4 | CASSRGVGQINSPLHF
TRBV10-3 | CAISESSGTASDEQFF
TRBV27 | CASSSFGGATNEQFF
TRBV5-1 | CASTGGSFADTQYF
TRBV28 | CASSLTNEKLFF
TRBV6-5 | CASSLTSQGRQPQHF
TRBV15 | CATSRAAPNTGELFF
TRBV7-2 | CASSASGNYGYTF
TRBV5-1 | CASSLAGGGRSGTQYF
TRBV28 | CASSLWARTGQETQYF
TRBV5-4 | CASSTPGDPLGYGYTF
TRBV7-6 | CASSLGRVHNSPLHF
TRBV2 | CASSLGAGNSPLHF
TRBV11-2 | CASSLRRDASYNEQFF
TRBV7-2 | CASSYHLANTEAFF
TRBV21-1 | CASSKVPGLAKNIQYF
TRBV12-3/TRBV12-4 | CASSLRSRGDTEAFF
TRBV6-5 | CARPFWGGGYEQYF
TRBV29-1 | CSATDSKYQPQHF